Below, one TCR beta chain is given with its context. Its antigen remains unidentified. Time point: week 35, safety follow-up. Mutant IDH1 20-mer peptide, at 300 ug, made up each vaccine dose, with topical imiquimod. Method: immunoSEQ multiplex PCR; TCRdb's copy keeps in-frame clones and lacks some. The sample consists of more than 25,000 clones, 65% to 80% of them appearing once. This record comes from a study of a mutant IDH1 vaccine in newly diagnosed glioma. CDR3 length: 14 residues. The germline gives CDR1 SGHDT, CDR2 YYEEEE. Trimming pared 6 bases from V and 7 bases from J, leaving 17 bases between.

The V and J genes are TRBV5-6 and TRBJ1-5; D is ambiguous. This specimen consisted of PBMCs, obtained from a glioma patient whose treatment included an IDH1 peptide vaccine. The receptor was derived from a man in his fifties with glioma. CDR3 sequence: CASTSGHQVQPQHF. The CDR3 nucleotides are TGTGCCAGCACCTCCGGCCATCAGGTACAGCCCCAGCATTTT.